This T cell receptor (beta chain) was found in a study of T-cell reconstitution after alpha-beta-depleted transplantation in children. General study results and limits: The origin of high day-60 TCRbeta diversity in some patients lay in surviving recipient T cells and thymic progenitors. Reportedly, alpha-beta T cells present about two months post-transplant originated from several hundred expanded clones of graft origin. The authors attributed T-cell counts and diversity one year after transplant mostly to newly produced T cells.

After removal of 2 bases from V and 8 bases from J, the junction contained 11 bases not matched to a gene. This CDR3 is 16 amino acids long. In germline, CDR1 is MDHEN, CDR2 SYDVKM. This clonotype was seen a handful of times. Its antigen is as yet unknown. A TCRbeta library incorporating unique molecular identifiers was prepared. One entry per CDR3 protein, called by TCRdb with MiXCR from the PCR reads. The data contain hundreds of thousands of distinct CDR3 sequences, 10% to 15% of them singletons. The sequence was collected from a male patient younger than 18 who had a stem cell transplant for acute myeloid leukemia, so the T cells may come from the graft donor. The starting material was PBMCs, mostly from graft donor cells, obtained 360 days after TCRalphabeta/CD19-depleted stem cell transplant. The chain recombines TRBV28 with TRBJ2-3; 9 nucleotides match TRBD1. The CDR3 DNA sequence: TGTGCCAGCAGTTTACCCCCCCTTACAGGGGGCAGTACGCAGTATTTT. Its protein product is CASSLPPLTGGSTQYF.